Listed below are T cell receptor beta chains from one sample, sequenced in a study of control samples from healthy donors and cancer patients. Clones were read by immunoSEQ multiplex PCR, and TCRdb kept only the in-frame ones, dropping some. The sample includes about 73,000 clones, approximately 84% of them seen just once. Specimen: blood. Receptors were obtained from a woman in her forties or fifties in good health. The conserved cysteine and the conserved F or W are not part of the CDR3 here. Some rows mark clone size as missing; the rest say once, few, many or name a class of expanded clone.

j_gene,abundance,v_gene,CDR3aa
TRBJ2-1,.,TRBV7-3,ASSITSGSNEQF
TRBJ1-2,few,TRBV30,AWSPGSSYGYT
TRBJ1-2,.,TRBV5-1,ASSGGQPGANYGYT
TRBJ2-2,once,TRBV18,ASSPEGRGRATGELF
TRBJ2-5,.,TRBV9,ASSPRLQQETQY
TRBJ2-5,once,TRBV9,ASSDYDRPPRETQY
TRBJ2-3,.,TRBV7-8,ASSPRTAITDTQY
TRBJ2-1,.,TRBV5-4,ASSHTGTISYNEQF
TRBJ2-3,.,TRBV11-3,ASSPGKREEEDTQY
TRBJ2-7,once,TRBV25-1,ASTGLGGSEQY
TRBJ2-5,.,TRBV19,ASSTYAAPAETQY
TRBJ2-3,.,TRBV7-3,ASSLSGGQLGDTQY
TRBJ2-1,.,TRBV6-6,ASSLLNEQF
TRBJ1-2,.,TRBV6-5,ASSYSYRDSQSTA
TRBJ2-7,.,TRBV6-2/TRBV6-3,ASSWGGSKNEQY
TRBJ2-1,many,TRBV4-1,ASSQDPDKGFQF
TRBJ2-7,.,TRBV6-1,ASSEQGLAGYEQY